One and the same sample provided the 31 T cell receptor beta chains below, sequenced in a study of response to subunit inactivated influenza vaccine. One entry per CDR3 protein, called by TCRdb with MiXCR from the RT-PCR reads. The sample includes around 600,000 distinct CDR3 sequences, about 11% of them seen just once. In addition, the sample was reused for a study of T cells expressing NK-cell markers. That paper notes: 5'RACE template switching built TCR beta cDNA with unique molecular identifiers.

The specimen was PBMCs from blood, collected on the day of vaccination. These receptors originate from a man between 45 and 60 years old who received an inactivated influenza vaccine.

The genes are TRBV10-1 and TRBJ2-1, with 8 bases lining up with TRBD1. With V trimmed by 7 bases and J by 5 bases, 4 bases remained unmatched. The CDR3 runs 13 residues. The germline CDR1 and CDR2 sequences are WNHNN and SYGVQD (reference sequence). CDR3 nucleotide sequence: TGCGCCAGCAAAGACAGGGGTGACAATGAGCAGTTCTTC. Protein: CASKDRGDNEQFF.

This clonotype was observed a handful of times. The rearrangement uses TRBV29-1 and TRBJ2-5; 7 bases fit TRBD2. Trimming removed 7 bases from V and 4 bases from J; junction bases left unmatched: 6. The germline gives CDR1 SQVTM, CDR2 ANQGSEA. This CDR3 has 12 residues. The chain's CDR3 is CSGGGPRETQYF. The CDR3 DNA follows: TGCAGCGGCGGGGGACCCCGAGAGACCCAGTACTTC.

A few counts support this clonotype. The CDR3 loop reads CASSPSGTSGPKRRRASTDTQYF. The CDR3 DNA reads as TGTGCCAGCTCACCATCCGGGACTAGCGGGCCGAAACGTCGTCGTGCTAGCACAGATACGCAGTATTTT. The chain uses TRBV18 and TRBJ2-3; TRBD2 agrees at 12 bases. CDR1 and CDR2 from the germline V gene are KGHSH and LQKENI. The CDR3 is 23 residues long. V was clipped by 2 bases and J by 0 bases; unmatched bases: 21.

This clonotype was picked up a small number of times. The gene calls are TRBV27 and TRBJ1-6, with D possibly TRBD1 on 5 matching bases. The CDR3 runs 17 residues. Germline V gene sequence: CDR1 MNHEY, CDR2 SMNVEV (reference sequence). V was clipped by 3 bases and J by 7 bases, with 19 bases between them. In nucleotides, the CDR3 is TGTGCCAGCAGTTTCGGGCAGGGATCCTCCAAGAATTCACCCCTCCACTTT. It codes for CASSFGQGSSKNSPLHF.

Ten or more counts support this clonotype. This chain links TRBV12-3 or TRBV12-4 with TRBJ1-2, with TRBD1 as a possible D gene (5 bases). CDR3 size: 12 residues. The V gene lost 5 bases and the J gene lost 4 bases, with 8 bases spanning the gap. The CDR3 sequence: CASSRQIYGYTF. CDR3 DNA: TGTGCCAGCAGTAGACAGATCTATGGCTACACCTTC.

This chain joins TRBV19 and TRBJ2-7; TRBD1 agrees at 9 bases. V lost 5 bases to trimming and J lost 1 base; unmatched junction nucleotides: 9. The CDR3 loop spans 16 amino acids. Germline assignment: CDR1 LNHDA and CDR2 SQIVND (reference sequence). In nucleotides, the CDR3 is TGTGCCAGTAGTCTACCGGGACAGGGTAATTCCTACGAGCAGTACTTC. It codes for CASSLPGQGNSYEQYF. The variable domain in full, completed from reference TRBV19 and TRBJ2-7, reads DGGITQSPKYLFRKEGQNVTLSCEQNLNHDAMYWYRQDPGQGLRLIYYSQIVNDFQKGDIAEGYSVSREKKESFPLTVTSAQKNPTAFYLCASSLPGQGNSYEQYFGPGTRLTVT.

J is TRBJ2-5 and V is TRBV6-1, with D maybe TRBD2 (6 bases). V dropped 8 bases and J dropped 5 bases, with 15 bases sitting between them. This CDR3 has 13 residues. The germline V gene encodes CDR1 MNHNS and CDR2 SASEGT. The CDR3 DNA follows: TGTGCCAGCGGAGCTAGCGCGGGTGAGACCCAGTACTTC. This codes for CASGASAGETQYF.

This clonotype was observed a handful of times. This chain joins TRBV6-6 and TRBJ1-2; tentatively, D is TRBD1 (5 bases). This CDR3 is 12 amino acids long. CDR1 is MNHNY, CDR2 SVGAGI, per germline (reference sequence). The V gene lost 7 bases and the J gene lost 6 bases, with 12 bases spanning the gap. The CDR3 reads CASTRKGNGYTF. The CDR3, as DNA: TGTGCCAGCACCCGTAAGGGGAATGGCTACACCTTC.

In this sample, this clonotype turned up many times. This sequence joins TRBV6-1 and TRBJ2-3, with TRBD2 matching 8 bases. V lost 10 bases to trimming and J lost 4 bases; unmatched junction nucleotides: 10. Germline CDR1 reads MNHNS; CDR2 reads SASEGT. This CDR3 has 14 amino acids. The DNA for the CDR3 is TGTGCCACCAAAGCGGGAGTTCTCGCAGATACGCAGTATTTT. This codes for CATKAGVLADTQYF.

The V and J genes are TRBV12-3 or TRBV12-4 and TRBJ2-1; 7 bases line up with TRBD2. Trimming at V came to 5 bases and at J to 3 bases, leaving 7 bases not matched to a gene. This CDR3 contains 15 residues. For the CDR3, the DNA is TGTGCCAGCAGTAAGCGGGGCCGTAACTACAATGAGCAGTTCTTC. Amino acids: CASSKRGRNYNEQFF.

This rearrangement joins TRBV25-1 to TRBJ1-6; D not certain. Germline V gives CDR1 MGHDK, CDR2 SYGVNS. The CDR3 spans 12 residues. The V end was cut by 5 bases, the J end by 10 bases, with 9 bases between. In DNA form, the CDR3 reads TGTGCCAGCAGTAAAGGGTCCTCACCCCTCCACTTT. Its translation is CASSKGSSPLHF.

The chain employs TRBV12-3 or TRBV12-4 and TRBJ2-7; perhaps TRBD1 as D (5 bases). This CDR3 comprises 13 residues. V lost 6 bases to trimming and J lost 2 bases, with 11 bases between them. CDR3 protein: CASRTDTTYEQYF. DNA of the CDR3: TGTGCCAGCAGGACGGACACCACCTACGAGCAGTACTTC.

This clonotype was counted between two and nine times. The chain links TRBV14 to TRBJ2-4; no clear D. V was shortened by 0 bases and J by 0 bases, with 9 bases between the two germline ends. The CDR3 spans 16 residues. Germline CDR1 SGHDN, CDR2 FVKESK. The CDR3 nucleotides are TGTGCCAGCAGCCAAGATTTTGCCGGAGCCAAAAACATTCAGTACTTC. As protein: CASSQDFAGAKNIQYF. The whole variable domain, remainder taken from reference TRBV14 and TRBJ2-4, is EAGVTQFPSHSVIEKGQTVTLRCDPISGHDNLYWYRRVMGKEIKFLLHFVKESKQDESGMPNNRFLAERTGGTYSTLKVQPAELEDSGVYFCASSQDFAGAKNIQYFGAGTRLSVL.

This clonotype came up many times. The chain is built from TRBV6-2 or TRBV6-3 and TRBJ2-1; TRBD1 is a possible D gene (5 bases). Trimming left V 6 bases short and J 8 bases short, with 14 bases between. Germline CDR1 reads MNHEY; CDR2 reads SVGEGT. This CDR3 comprises 13 residues. The CDR3 reads CASRLRAYDEQFF. The DNA of the CDR3 is TGTGCCAGCAGGCTCAGGGCTTACGATGAGCAGTTCTTC.

This clonotype has only a few counts. The rearrangement joins TRBV6-2 or TRBV6-3 to TRBJ2-1; 8 bases align to TRBD2. The V gene end was trimmed by 2 bases and the J gene end by 8 bases; junction bases not matched to a gene: 17. CDR1 is MNHEY, CDR2 SVGEGT, per germline. There are 18 residues in the CDR3. CDR3 bases: TGTGCCAGCAGTTACGTTGGGGCCCCTCTTAGGACTAGCTATGAGCAGTTCTTC. Its protein product is CASSYVGAPLRTSYEQFF.

There are many counts of this clonotype. This chain joins TRBV6-1 and TRBJ2-7, with unresolved D. Germline CDR1 MNHNS, CDR2 SASEGT. V lost 6 bases and J lost 7, with 16 bases in between. The CDR3 length is 13 residues. CDR3 residues: CASREQRLGEQYF. CDR3 in DNA: TGTGCCAGCAGAGAACAGCGTTTGGGAGAGCAGTACTTC.

At least ten counts were recorded for this clonotype. The chain has TRBV5-1 and TRBJ2-7; 8 nucleotides match TRBD1. This CDR3 has 15 amino acids. V lost 4 bases and J lost 1; bases outside the gene matches: 7. Germline V lookup: CDR1 SGHRS, CDR2 YFSETQ. This CDR3 is CASSQRGTGSYEQYF. CDR3 DNA: TGCGCCAGCAGCCAAAGGGGGACAGGATCCTACGAGCAGTACTTC.

V gene TRBV28 combines with J gene TRBJ2-7; the match to TRBD2 covers 14 bases. CDR3 length: 15 amino acids. From germline, CDR1 is MDHEN and CDR2 SYDVKM. V lost 1 base and J lost 6; bases outside the gene matches: 2. The CDR3 coding sequence is TGTGCCAGCAGTTTATCTGGACTAGCGGGAGGCGAGCAGTACTTC. Its protein product is CASSLSGLAGGEQYF.

This clonotype has just a few counts. The rearrangement links TRBV7-2 to TRBJ2-3, with D maybe TRBD1 (5 bases). Trimming took 5 bases from V and 3 from J, leaving 21 bases between them. CDR1 SGHTA and CDR2 FQGNSA come from the germline V gene. The CDR3 runs to 17 residues. The CDR3 DNA reads as TGTGCCAGCAGCCCTGCACCCGGACAAGTCGGTACAGATACGCAGTATTTT. Its protein product is CASSPAPGQVGTDTQYF.

The chain combines TRBV14 with TRBJ2-1; 10 bases align to TRBD1. This CDR3 region has 16 residues. CDR1 SGHDN and CDR2 FVKESK come from the germline V gene. V shed 3 bases and J 3 bases; nucleotides not matched to a gene: 5. The CDR3 here is CASSQAGTGVYNEQFF. The CDR3 DNA reads as TGTGCCAGCAGCCAGGCCGGGACAGGGGTCTACAATGAGCAGTTCTTC. Variable domain in full (rest from reference TRBV14 and TRBJ2-1): EAGVTQFPSHSVIEKGQTVTLRCDPISGHDNLYWYRRVMGKEIKFLLHFVKESKQDESGMPNNRFLAERTGGTYSTLKVQPAELEDSGVYFCASSQAGTGVYNEQFFGPGTRLTVL.

This clonotype was observed a handful of times. CDR3 region: CSVDLDTGELFF. DNA of the CDR3: TGCAGCGTTGATCTGGACACCGGGGAGCTGTTTTTT. J is TRBJ2-2 and V is TRBV29-1; no reliable D call. Germline CDR1 and CDR2: SQVTM and ANQGSEA. V was trimmed by 3 bases and J by 3 bases, leaving 5 bases between them. CDR3 length equals 12 residues.

This chain links TRBV7-3 with TRBJ2-1, with 11 nucleotides matching TRBD2. This CDR3 spans 17 amino acids. V trimming: 0 bases; J trimming: 10 bases; junction bases outside the gene matches: 11. From germline, CDR1 is SGHTA and CDR2 FQGTGA. The CDR3 here is CASSLTRRSGRATEQFF. DNA of the CDR3: TGTGCCAGCAGCTTAACGAGGCGTAGCGGGAGGGCCACCGAGCAGTTCTTC.

This chain links TRBV29-1 with TRBJ2-1; D possibly corresponds to TRBD2 (6 bases). V was clipped by 6 bases and J by 4 bases, with 10 bases between them. Germline CDR1 and CDR2: SQVTM and ANQGSEA. This CDR3 region has 12 residues. The CDR3 DNA reads as TGCAGCGTCTTAGCGGAGTACAATGAGCAGTTCTTC. Translation gives CSVLAEYNEQFF.

The rearrangement uses TRBV20-1 and TRBJ2-1; 8 bases match TRBD2. CDR1 and CDR2 (germline): DFQATT, SNEGSKA (reference sequence). The CDR3 loop spans 15 amino acids. V trimming: 0 bases; J trimming: 9 bases; junction bases outside the gene matches: 10. Written as DNA, the CDR3 is TGCAGTGCTAGAGATCCGGGACTAGGAAAGGGTGAGCAGTTCTTC. It is translated as CSARDPGLGKGEQFF.

This clonotype was observed at least ten times. The CDR3: CSAKGLAAYVGQFF. In DNA form, the CDR3 reads TGCAGTGCGAAGGGACTAGCGGCCTACGTTGGGCAGTTCTTC. The chain recombines TRBV20-1 with TRBJ2-1, with 11 bases that match TRBD2. Trimming removed 6 bases from V and 12 bases from J; junction bases left unmatched: 13. Germline CDR1 DFQATT, CDR2 SNEGSKA (reference sequence). This CDR3 region has 14 residues.

This clonotype has more than one count but fewer than ten. The CDR3 spells CASSYTFSGTTDTQYF. CDR3 DNA: TGTGCCAGCAGTTACACCTTTAGCGGGACCACAGATACGCAGTATTTT. This rearrangement joins TRBV6-5 to TRBJ2-3, with 8 bases fitting TRBD2. The CDR3 has 16 amino acids. Germline loops: CDR1 MNHEY, CDR2 SVGAGI. The ends lost 2 bases at V and 2 bases at J; junction bases unmatched: 6.

This chain connects TRBV24-1 to TRBJ2-1; 8 bases map to TRBD2. Germline CDR1 KGHDR, CDR2 SFDVKD. The length of the CDR3 is 15 residues. Germline trimming cut 7 bases from V and 2 bases from J; bases unmatched to any gene: 6. The CDR3 sequence is CATRSAGGPYNEQFF. As DNA, the CDR3 is TGTGCCACCAGGAGCGCGGGAGGTCCCTACAATGAGCAGTTCTTC.

This chain's CDR3 is CSVPTGDPEAFF. As DNA, the CDR3 is TGCAGCGTCCCCACAGGGGATCCTGAAGCTTTCTTT. V is TRBV29-1 and J is TRBJ1-1; TRBD1 agrees at 7 bases. Trimming removed 6 bases from V and 6 bases from J; junction bases left unmatched: 7. The germline V gene encodes CDR1 SQVTM and CDR2 ANQGSEA. There are 12 residues in the CDR3.

This clonotype was recorded a few times. The CDR3 coding sequence is TGTGCCACCAGCAGAGCAGGCGGACAGGGGGCTTATGAGCAGTTCTTC. This codes for CATSRAGGQGAYEQFF. The chain joins TRBV15 to TRBJ2-1; 11 bases align to TRBD1. Germline V lookup: CDR1 LNHNV, CDR2 YYDKDF (reference sequence). CDR3 length: 16 residues. V lost 1 base and J lost 8; bases outside the gene matches: 7.

This clonotype was observed a handful of times. The chain couples TRBV7-9 to TRBJ2-3; D could derive from TRBD1 or TRBD2 (6 bases each). From germline, CDR1 is SEHNR and CDR2 FQNEAQ (reference sequence). V shed 4 bases and J shed 0 bases, with 20 bases lying between them. CDR3 size: 18 residues. This CDR3 reads CASSYPTRGGSSTDTQYF. The CDR3 nucleotides are TGTGCCAGCAGCTATCCGACTAGAGGGGGTTCTAGCACAGATACGCAGTATTTT. The full variable domain, completed using reference TRBV7-9 and TRBJ2-3, is DTGVSQNPRHKITKRGQNVTFRCDPISEHNRLYWYRQTLGQGPEFLTYFQNEAQLEKSRLLSDRFSAERPKGSFSTLEIQRTEQGDSAMYLCASSYPTRGGSSTDTQYFGPGTRLTVL.

CDR3 loop: CASSRTGVQETQYF. DNA of the CDR3: TGCGCCAGCAGCCGGACCGGGGTACAAGAGACCCAGTACTTC. This chain links TRBV4-1 with TRBJ2-5, with D perhaps matching TRBD2 (5 bases). Trimming took 4 bases from V and 2 from J, leaving 11 bases between them. Looked up from germline, CDR1 is MGHRA and CDR2 is YSYEKL. This CDR3 is built from 14 residues.